The entry below gives a single TCR beta chain sequence along with its context. CDR1 is SGHAT and CDR2 is FQNNGV in the germline V gene. V lost 7 bases, J lost 6 bases, and 19 bases lay in between. The CDR3 consists of 16 residues. The data are from a study of blood T cell repertoires in COVID-19. Study context: Acute and convalescent COVID-19 samples came from the United States, Italy and Spain.

Original processing notes: Scientists estimated how many nucleated cells there were by amplifying reference gene primers. The protocol was immunoSEQ multiplex PCR, while the TCRdb copy is restricted to in-frame clones and leaves out a portion. V, J and clone size are taken as reported in that table, and D and trimming were inferred from the DNA itself. This sample has 120,000 to 150,000 clones; around 87% occur once, and the top ten carry more than 6.5%. The gene calls are TRBV11-2 and TRBJ1-6, with D hard to call. The specimen sequenced was peripheral blood. The TCR was taken from a woman aged 45 to 65 with active or convalescent COVID-19. The CDR3 nucleotides are TGTGCCAGCAACAACTTAGTAAGAGGGCCTAATTCACCCCTCCACTTT. This translates into CASNNLVRGPNSPLHF.